This paragraph covers one T cell receptor beta chain sequence. Source study methods: Estimates of nucleated cell counts were drawn from the amplification of reference gene primers. Clones were read by immunoSEQ multiplex PCR, and TCRdb kept only the in-frame ones, dropping some. Clone size and the V and J calls come from that table; the DNA yielded D and trimming. The sample carries approximately 200,000 clones, about 85% recorded once. The record originates from a study of blood T cell repertoires in COVID-19. About the study: Acute and convalescent COVID-19 specimens originated in the United States, Italy and Spain. In each case, the material was cDNA or gDNA derived from T cells, B-cell-depleted T cells, or PBMCs.

The germline CDR1 and CDR2 sequences are SGDLS and YYNGEE. This CDR3 region has 13 residues. Trimming removed 3 bases from V and 0 bases from J, with 6 bases in between. Patients at the Seattle site were enrolled during active infection and followed longitudinally. The specimen sequenced was peripheral blood. The V gene is TRBV9, the J gene TRBJ1-1; tentatively, D is TRBD1 (5 bases). The TCR sequence derives from a person aged 70 to 85 with COVID-19, enrolled during active disease. The CDR3 is CASSEGVNTEAFF. The CDR3 nucleotides are TGTGCCAGCAGCGAAGGGGTGAACACTGAAGCTTTCTTT.